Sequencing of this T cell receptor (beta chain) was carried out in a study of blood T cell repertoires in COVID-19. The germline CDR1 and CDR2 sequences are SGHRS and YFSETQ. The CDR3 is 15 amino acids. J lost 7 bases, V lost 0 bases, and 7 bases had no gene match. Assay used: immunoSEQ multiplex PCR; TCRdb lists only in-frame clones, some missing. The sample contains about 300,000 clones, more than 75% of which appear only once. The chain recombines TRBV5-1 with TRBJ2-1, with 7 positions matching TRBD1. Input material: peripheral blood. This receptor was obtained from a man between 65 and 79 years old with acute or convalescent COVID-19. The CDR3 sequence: CASSLELGQVNEQFF. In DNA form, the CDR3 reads TGCGCCAGCAGCTTGGAGTTAGGACAGGTGAATGAGCAGTTCTTC.